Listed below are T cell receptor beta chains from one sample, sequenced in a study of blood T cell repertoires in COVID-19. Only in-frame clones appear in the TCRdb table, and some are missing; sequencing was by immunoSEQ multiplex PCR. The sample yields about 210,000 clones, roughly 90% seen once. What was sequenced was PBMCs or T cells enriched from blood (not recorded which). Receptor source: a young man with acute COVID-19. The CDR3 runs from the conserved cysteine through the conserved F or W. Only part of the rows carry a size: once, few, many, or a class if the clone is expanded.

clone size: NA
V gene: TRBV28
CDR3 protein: CASSLMRQGRRSSYEQYF

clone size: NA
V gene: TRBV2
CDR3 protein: CASSEREINGYTF

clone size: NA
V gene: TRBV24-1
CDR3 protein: CATKPGQGRTGELFF

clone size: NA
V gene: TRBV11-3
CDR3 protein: CASSLSTGTYEQYF

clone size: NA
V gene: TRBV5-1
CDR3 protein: CASSGGDGPYEQYF

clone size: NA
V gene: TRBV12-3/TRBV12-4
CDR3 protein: CASSGTSGGEQYF

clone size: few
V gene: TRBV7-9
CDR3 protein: CASSQRTDYGSPLHF

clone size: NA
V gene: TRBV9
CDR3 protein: CASSVEERFYNEQFF

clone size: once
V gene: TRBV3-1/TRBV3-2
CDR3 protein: CASSQEGTGNYGYTF

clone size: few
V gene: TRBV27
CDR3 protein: CASSFSGGQPQHF

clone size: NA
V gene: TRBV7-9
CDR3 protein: CASSLSSGYEQYF

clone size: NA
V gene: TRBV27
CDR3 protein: CASSLTQYTDTQYF

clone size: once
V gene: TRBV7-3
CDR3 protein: CASSLTGDTSYEQYF

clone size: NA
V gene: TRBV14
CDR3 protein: CASSRSGTSGRNEQFF

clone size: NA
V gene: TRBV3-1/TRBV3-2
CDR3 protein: CASSPGTSGREGSYNEQFF

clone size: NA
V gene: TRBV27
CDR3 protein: CASLKNRGSGELFF

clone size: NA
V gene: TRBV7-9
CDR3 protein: CASSFREEGSPLHF

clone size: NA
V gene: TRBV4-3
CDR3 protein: CASSQDLGTGSRGAFF

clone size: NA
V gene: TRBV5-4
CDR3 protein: CASSPGGSLFTDTQYF

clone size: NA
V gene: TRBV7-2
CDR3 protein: CASSSTGLTDTQYF